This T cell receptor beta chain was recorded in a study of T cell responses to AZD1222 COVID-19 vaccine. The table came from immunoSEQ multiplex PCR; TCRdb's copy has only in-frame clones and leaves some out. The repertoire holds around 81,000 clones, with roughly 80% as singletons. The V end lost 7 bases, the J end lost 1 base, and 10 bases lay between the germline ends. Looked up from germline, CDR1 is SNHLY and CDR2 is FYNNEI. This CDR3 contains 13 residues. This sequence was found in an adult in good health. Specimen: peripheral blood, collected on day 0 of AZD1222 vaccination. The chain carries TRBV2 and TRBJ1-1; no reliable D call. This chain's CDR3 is CASIKTANTEAFF. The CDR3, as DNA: TGTGCCAGCATAAAAACAGCGAACACTGAAGCTTTCTTT.